The sequence of this T cell receptor beta chain was determined in a study of shared clonotypes between healthy human individuals. Germline V gene lookup returns CDR1 SNHLY and CDR2 FYNNEI. This CDR3 has 10 residues. Cells designated naive CD8 were CD45RO-negative and were positively selected for CCR7, with terminally differentiated effector memory CD45RA+ cells excluded. Concerning this clone itself: Sequence at one end of the junction differs from germline and may be a read error.

The protocol was immunoSEQ multiplex PCR, while the TCRdb copy is restricted to in-frame clones and leaves out a portion. Found here are 1.5 million to 2.5 million clones, about 95% of them singletons; the top ten hold approximately 1%. The sample was naive CD8+ T cells sorted from blood. The TCR was taken from a man younger than 30 in good health. V usage is TRBV2 and J usage is TRBJ1-2; D not resolved. CDR3 in amino acids: CASSEEGTNF. CDR3 nucleotides: TGTGCCAGCAGTGAAGAGGGCACCAACTTC.